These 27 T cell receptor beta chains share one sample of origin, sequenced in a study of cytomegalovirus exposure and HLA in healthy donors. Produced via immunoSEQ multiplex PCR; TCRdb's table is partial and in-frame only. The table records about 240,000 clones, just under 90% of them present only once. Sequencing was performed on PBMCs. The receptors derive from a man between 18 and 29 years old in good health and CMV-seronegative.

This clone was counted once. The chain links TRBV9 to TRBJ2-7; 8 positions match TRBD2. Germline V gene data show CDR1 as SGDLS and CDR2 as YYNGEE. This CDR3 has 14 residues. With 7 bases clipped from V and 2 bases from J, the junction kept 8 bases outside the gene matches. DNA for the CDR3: TGTGCCAGCTTGGGTTTAGCGGGGACCTACGAGCAGTACTTC. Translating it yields CASLGLAGTYEQYF. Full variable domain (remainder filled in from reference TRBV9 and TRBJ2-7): DSGVTQTPKHLITATGQRVTLRCSPRSGDLSVYWYQQSLDQGLQFLIQYYNGEERAKGNILERFSAQQFPDLHSELNLSSLELGDSALYFCASLGLAGTYEQYFGPGTRLTVT.

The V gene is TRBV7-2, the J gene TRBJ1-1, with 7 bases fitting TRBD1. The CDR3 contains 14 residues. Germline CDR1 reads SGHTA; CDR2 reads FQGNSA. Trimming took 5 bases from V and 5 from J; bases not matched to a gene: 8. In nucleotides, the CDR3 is TGTGCCAGCAGCCCACAGGGGATTGGGACTGAAGCTTTCTTT. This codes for CASSPQGIGTEAFF. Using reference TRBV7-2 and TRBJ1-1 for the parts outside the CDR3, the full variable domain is GAGVSQSPSNKVTEKGKDVELRCDPISGHTALYWYRQSLGQGLEFLIYFQGNSAPDKSGLPSDRFSAERTGGSVSTLTIQRTQQEDSAVYLCASSPQGIGTEAFFGQGTRLTVV.

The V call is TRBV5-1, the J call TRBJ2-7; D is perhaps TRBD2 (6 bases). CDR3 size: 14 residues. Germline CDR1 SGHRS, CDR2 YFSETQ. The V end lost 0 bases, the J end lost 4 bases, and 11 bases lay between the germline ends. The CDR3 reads CASSLGGTPYEQYF. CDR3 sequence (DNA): TGCGCCAGCAGCTTGGGGGGGACTCCTTACGAGCAGTACTTC.

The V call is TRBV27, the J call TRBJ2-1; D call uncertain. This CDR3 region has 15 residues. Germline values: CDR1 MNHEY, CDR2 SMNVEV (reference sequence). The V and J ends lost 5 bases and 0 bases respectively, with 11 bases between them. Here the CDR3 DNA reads TGTGCCAGCAGTGCGGCAGAACTCTCCTACAATGAGCAGTTCTTC. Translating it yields CASSAAELSYNEQFF.

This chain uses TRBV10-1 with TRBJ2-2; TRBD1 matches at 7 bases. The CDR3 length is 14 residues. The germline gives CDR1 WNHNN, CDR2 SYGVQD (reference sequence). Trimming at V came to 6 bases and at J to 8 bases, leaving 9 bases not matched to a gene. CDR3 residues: CASSQRQGRGELFF. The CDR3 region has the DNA TGCGCCAGCAGCCAACGACAGGGTCGAGGGGAGCTGTTTTTT.

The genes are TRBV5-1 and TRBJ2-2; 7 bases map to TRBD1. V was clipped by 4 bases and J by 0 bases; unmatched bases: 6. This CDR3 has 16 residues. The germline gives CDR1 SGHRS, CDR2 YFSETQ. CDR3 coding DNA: TGCGCCAGCAGCATTCTGGGGACAGCGAACACCGGGGAGCTGTTTTTT. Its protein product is CASSILGTANTGELFF.

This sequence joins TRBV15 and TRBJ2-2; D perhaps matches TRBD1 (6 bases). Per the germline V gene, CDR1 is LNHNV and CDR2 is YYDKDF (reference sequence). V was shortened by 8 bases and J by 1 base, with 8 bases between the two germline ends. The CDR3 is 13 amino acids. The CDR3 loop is CATGQKNTGELFF. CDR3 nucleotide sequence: TGTGCCACCGGACAGAAGAACACCGGGGAGCTGTTTTTT. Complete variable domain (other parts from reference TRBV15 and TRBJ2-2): DAMVIQNPRYQVTQFGKPVTLSCSQTLNHNVMYWYQQKSSQAPKLLFHYYDKDFNNEADTPDNFQSRRPNTSFCFLDIRSPGLGDTAMYLCATGQKNTGELFFGEGSRLTVL.

The CDR3 spells CASSLIRVDQPQHF. The CDR3 coding sequence is TGTGCCAGCAGCTTAATCCGGGTTGATCAGCCCCAGCATTTT. The chain joins TRBV7-2 to TRBJ1-5; D call uncertain. With 2 bases removed from V and 5 bases from J, the gap between germline ends came to 10 bases. This CDR3 has 14 residues. CDR1 is SGHTA, CDR2 FQGNSA, per germline.

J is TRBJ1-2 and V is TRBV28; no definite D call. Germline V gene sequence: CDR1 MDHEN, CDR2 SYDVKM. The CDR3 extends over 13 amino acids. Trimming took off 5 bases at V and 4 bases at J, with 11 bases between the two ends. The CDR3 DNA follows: TGTGCCAGCAGTCTTCGGGAGGGCTATGGCTACACCTTC. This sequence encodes CASSLREGYGYTF.

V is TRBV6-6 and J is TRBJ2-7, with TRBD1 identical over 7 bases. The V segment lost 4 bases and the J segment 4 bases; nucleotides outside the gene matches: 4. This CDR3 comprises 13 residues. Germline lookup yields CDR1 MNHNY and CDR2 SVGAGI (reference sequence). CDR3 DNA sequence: TGTGCCAGCAGTTCGGTACAGGGGTACGAGCAGTACTTC. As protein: CASSSVQGYEQYF.

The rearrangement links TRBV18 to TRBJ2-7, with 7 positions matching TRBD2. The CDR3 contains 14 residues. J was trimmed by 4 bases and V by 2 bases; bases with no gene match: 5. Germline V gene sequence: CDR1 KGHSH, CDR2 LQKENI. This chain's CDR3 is CASSPGGGRYEQYF. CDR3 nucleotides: TGTGCCAGCTCACCAGGGGGGGGTCGGTACGAGCAGTACTTC.

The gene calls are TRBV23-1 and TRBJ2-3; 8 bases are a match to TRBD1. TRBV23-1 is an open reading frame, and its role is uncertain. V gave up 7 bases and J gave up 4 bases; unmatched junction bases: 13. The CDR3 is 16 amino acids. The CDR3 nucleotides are TGCGCCAGCACTCCCTCGGACAGGGTAATTGCAGATACGCAGTATTTT. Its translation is CASTPSDRVIADTQYF.

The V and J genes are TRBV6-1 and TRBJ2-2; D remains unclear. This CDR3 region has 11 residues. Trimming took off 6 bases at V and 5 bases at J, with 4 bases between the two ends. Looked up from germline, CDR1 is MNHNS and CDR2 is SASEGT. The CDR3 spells CASRRTGELFF. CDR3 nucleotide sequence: TGTGCCAGCAGGAGGACCGGGGAGCTGTTTTTT.

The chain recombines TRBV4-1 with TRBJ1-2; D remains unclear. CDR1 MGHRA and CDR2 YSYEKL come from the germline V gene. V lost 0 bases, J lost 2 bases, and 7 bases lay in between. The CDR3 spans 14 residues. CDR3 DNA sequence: TGCGCCAGCAGCCAAGATGACACCAACTATGGCTACACCTTC. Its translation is CASSQDDTNYGYTF.

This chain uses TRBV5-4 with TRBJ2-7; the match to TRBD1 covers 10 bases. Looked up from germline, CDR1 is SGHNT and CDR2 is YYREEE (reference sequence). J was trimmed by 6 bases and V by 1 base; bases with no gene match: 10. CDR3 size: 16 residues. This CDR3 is CASSLFGGQGKSEQYF. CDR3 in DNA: TGTGCCAGCAGCTTGTTCGGGGGACAGGGGAAATCCGAGCAGTACTTC.

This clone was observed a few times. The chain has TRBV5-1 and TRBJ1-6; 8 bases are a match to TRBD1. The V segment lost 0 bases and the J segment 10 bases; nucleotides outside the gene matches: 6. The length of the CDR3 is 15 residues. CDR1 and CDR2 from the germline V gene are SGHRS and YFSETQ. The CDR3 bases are TGCGCCAGCAGCTTGGAGAGGACAGGGACCTCACCCCTCCACTTT. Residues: CASSLERTGTSPLHF.

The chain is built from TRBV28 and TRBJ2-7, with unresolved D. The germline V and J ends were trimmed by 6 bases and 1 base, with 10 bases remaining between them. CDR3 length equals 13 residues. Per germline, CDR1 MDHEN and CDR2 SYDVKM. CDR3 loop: CASSYTRSYEQYF. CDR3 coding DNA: TGTGCCAGCAGCTATACTCGATCCTACGAGCAGTACTTC.

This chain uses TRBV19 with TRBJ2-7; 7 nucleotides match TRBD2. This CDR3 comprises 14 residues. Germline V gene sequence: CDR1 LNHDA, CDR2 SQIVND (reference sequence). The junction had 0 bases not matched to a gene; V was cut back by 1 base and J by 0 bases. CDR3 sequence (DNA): TGTGCCAGTAGTATAGGGGACTACTCCTACGAGCAGTACTTC. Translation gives CASSIGDYSYEQYF.

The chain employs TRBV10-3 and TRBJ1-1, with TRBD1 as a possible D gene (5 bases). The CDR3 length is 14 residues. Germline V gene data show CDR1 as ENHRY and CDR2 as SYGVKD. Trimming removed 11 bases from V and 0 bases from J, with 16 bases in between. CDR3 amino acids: CAARDGPMNTEAFF. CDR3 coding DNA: TGTGCCGCGCGGGACGGCCCCATGAACACTGAAGCTTTCTTT.

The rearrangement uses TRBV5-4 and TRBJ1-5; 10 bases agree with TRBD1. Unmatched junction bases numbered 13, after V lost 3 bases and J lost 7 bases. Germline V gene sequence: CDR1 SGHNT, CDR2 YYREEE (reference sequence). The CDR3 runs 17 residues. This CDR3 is CASSYGTGEIAGQPQHF. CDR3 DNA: TGTGCCAGCAGCTACGGGACAGGGGAAATCGCGGGGCAGCCCCAGCATTTT.

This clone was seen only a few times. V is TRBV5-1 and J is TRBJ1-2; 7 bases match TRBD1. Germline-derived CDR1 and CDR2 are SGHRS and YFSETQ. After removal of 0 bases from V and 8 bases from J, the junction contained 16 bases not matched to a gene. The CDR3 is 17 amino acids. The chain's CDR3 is CASSLEAGQDAPGGYTF. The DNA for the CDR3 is TGCGCCAGCAGCTTGGAAGCAGGACAGGACGCCCCGGGAGGCTACACCTTC.

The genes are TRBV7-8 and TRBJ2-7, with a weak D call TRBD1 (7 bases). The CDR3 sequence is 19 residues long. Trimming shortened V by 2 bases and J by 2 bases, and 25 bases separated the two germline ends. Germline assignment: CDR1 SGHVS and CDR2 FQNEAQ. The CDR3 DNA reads TGTGCCAGCAGCTTATTAAGGTCCGGTCAGGGGGGATCGACCTACGAGCAGTACTTC. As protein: CASSLLRSGQGGSTYEQYF.

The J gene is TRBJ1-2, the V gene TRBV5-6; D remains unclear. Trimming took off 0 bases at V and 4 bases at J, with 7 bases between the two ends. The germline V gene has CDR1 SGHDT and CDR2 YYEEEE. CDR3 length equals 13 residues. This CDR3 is CASSLGHFYGYTF. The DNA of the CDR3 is TGTGCCAGCAGCTTGGGACATTTCTATGGCTACACCTTC.

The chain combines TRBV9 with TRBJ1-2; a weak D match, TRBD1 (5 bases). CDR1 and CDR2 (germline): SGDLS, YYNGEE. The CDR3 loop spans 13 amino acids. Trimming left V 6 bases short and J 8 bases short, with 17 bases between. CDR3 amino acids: CASKGDLSWGYTF. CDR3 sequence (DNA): TGTGCCAGCAAAGGGGACTTAAGTTGGGGCTACACCTTC. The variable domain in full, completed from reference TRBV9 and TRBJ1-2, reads DSGVTQTPKHLITATGQRVTLRCSPRSGDLSVYWYQQSLDQGLQFLIQYYNGEERAKGNILERFSAQQFPDLHSELNLSSLELGDSALYFCASKGDLSWGYTFGSGTRLTVV.

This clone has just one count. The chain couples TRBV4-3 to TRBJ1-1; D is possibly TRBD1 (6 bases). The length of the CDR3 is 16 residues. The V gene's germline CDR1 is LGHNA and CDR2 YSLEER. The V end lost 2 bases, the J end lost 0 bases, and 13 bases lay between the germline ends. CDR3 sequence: CASSQFMDSLNTEAFF. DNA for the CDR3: TGCGCCAGCAGCCAATTTATGGACAGTTTGAACACTGAAGCTTTCTTT.

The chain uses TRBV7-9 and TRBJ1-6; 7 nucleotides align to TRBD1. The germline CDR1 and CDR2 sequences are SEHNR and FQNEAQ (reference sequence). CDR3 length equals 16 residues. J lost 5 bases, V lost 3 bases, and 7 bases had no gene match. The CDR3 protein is CASSFYRGDDNSPLHF. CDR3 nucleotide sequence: TGTGCCAGCAGCTTTTACAGGGGTGATGATAATTCACCCCTCCACTTT.

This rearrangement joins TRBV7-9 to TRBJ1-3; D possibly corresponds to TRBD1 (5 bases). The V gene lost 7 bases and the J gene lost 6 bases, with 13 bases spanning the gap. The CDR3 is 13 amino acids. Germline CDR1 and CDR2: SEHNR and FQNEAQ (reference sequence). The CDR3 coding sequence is TGTGCCAGCACCCAGACAGAAACAAACACCATATATTTT. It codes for CASTQTETNTIYF.